The 16 T cell receptor beta chains below were found in one sample sequenced in a study of blood T cells in healthy people across ages. PCR was performed a second time for roughly 7 to 12 cycles using a sample-barcoded 5' primer and a J-beta primer mix. TCRdb reprocessed the 5' RACE reads via MiXCR and lists one record per CDR3 protein. The table shows about 1.8 million distinct CDR3 sequences, with roughly 49% occurring only once. The sample taken for sequencing was blood. These receptor sequences come from a woman aged 35 to 49 in good health.

This clonotype was found once. V gene TRBV28 combines with J gene TRBJ1-4, with 10 bases matching TRBD1. The germline V gene has CDR1 MDHEN and CDR2 SYDVKM. The length of the CDR3 is 17 residues. J gave up 8 bases and V 8 bases, and 17 bases lay outside the gene matches. The CDR3, as DNA: TGTGCCAGCTCTATCCGAGCCGGTGGACAGGGGGAGGAAAAACTGTTTTTT. It codes for CASSIRAGGQGEEKLFF.

This clonotype came up once. The chain combines TRBV10-3 with TRBJ1-4; maybe TRBD1 (6 bases). The CDR3 runs to 14 residues. The V gene's germline CDR1 is ENHRY and CDR2 SYGVKD. Between the trimmed V and J ends, which lost 6 bases and 1 base, there was a span of 9 bases. The chain's CDR3 is CAISEQGTNEKLFF. As DNA, the CDR3 is TGTGCCATCAGCGAACAGGGAACTAATGAAAAACTGTTTTTT.

V gene TRBV4-3 combines with J gene TRBJ2-7; 10 bases map to TRBD2. Germline V gene sequence: CDR1 LGHNA, CDR2 YSLEER. This CDR3 contains 15 residues. V was clipped by 4 bases and J by 10 bases; unmatched bases: 13. The CDR3 DNA sequence: TGCGCCAGCAGCCGGACTAGCGGCCTCCAAGAGGCCCAGTACTTC. Its protein is CASSRTSGLQEAQYF.

Comments on this clonotype: Sequence at one end of the junction differs from germline and may be a read error. The chain joins TRBV5-1 to TRBJ1-5; D is possibly TRBD1 (5 bases). The CDR3 is 15 residues long. Per germline, CDR1 SGHRS and CDR2 YFSETQ. CDR3 sequence reads: CASSLVGGSNQPQHF. The CDR3 coding sequence is TGTGCCAGCAGCTTAGTGGGGGGAAGCAATCAGCCCCAGCATTTT.

The chain combines TRBV9 with TRBJ2-1; weak D call: TRBD1 (6 bases). Looked up from germline, CDR1 is SGDLS and CDR2 is YYNGEE. The V end was cut by 2 bases, the J end by 9 bases, with 15 bases between. The CDR3 consists of 14 residues. The CDR3 sequence is CASSVGAGVTEQFF. Here the CDR3 DNA reads TGTGCCAGCAGCGTCGGGGCAGGGGTGACTGAGCAGTTCTTC. Complete variable domain (other parts from reference TRBV9 and TRBJ2-1): DSGVTQTPKHLITATGQRVTLRCSPRSGDLSVYWYQQSLDQGLQFLIQYYNGEERAKGNILERFSAQQFPDLHSELNLSSLELGDSALYFCASSVGAGVTEQFFGPGTRLTVL.

The chain uses TRBV5-5 and TRBJ2-3, with D possibly TRBD2 on 5 matching bases. The CDR3 loop spans 15 amino acids. CDR1 and CDR2 (germline): SGHKS, YYEKEE (reference sequence). With 1 base removed from V and 6 bases from J, the gap between germline ends came to 15 bases. The DNA for the CDR3 is TGTGCCAGCAGCTTGTATGTAGCGTCGACTGATACGCAGTATTTT. Protein sequence: CASSLYVASTDTQYF. Supplemented by reference TRBV5-5 and TRBJ2-3, the full variable domain reads DAGVTQSPTHLIKTRGQQVTLRCSPISGHKSVSWYQQVLGQGPQFIFQYYEKEERGRGNFPDRFSARQFPNYSSELNVNALLLGDSALYLCASSLYVASTDTQYFGPGTRLTVL.

In the case of this clonotype: Germline and junction disagree at one end, which may indicate a read error. The V gene is TRBV5-1, the J gene TRBJ2-5, with D perhaps assigned TRBD1 or TRBD2 (5 bases each). CDR3 length: 16 residues. Germline CDR1 and CDR2: SGHRS and YFSETQ. CDR3 residues: CVSSLLPGPLGETQYF. CDR3 nucleotide sequence: TGCGTCAGCAGCTTATTACCGGGACCGCTCGGGGAGACCCAGTACTTC.

The chain joins TRBV7-8 to TRBJ1-2; D possibly corresponds to TRBD1 (5 bases). V was shortened by 6 bases and J by 5 bases, with 13 bases between the two germline ends. The CDR3 runs to 13 residues. Germline-derived CDR1 and CDR2 are SGHVS and FQNEAQ. The CDR3 is CASSLGPSYGYTF. Here the CDR3 DNA reads TGTGCCAGCAGTTTGGGACCTTCATATGGCTACACCTTC.

CDR3 region: CASSQNRHNEQFF. As DNA, the CDR3 is TGTGCCAGCAGCCAAAATCGGCACAATGAGCAGTTCTTC. The chain uses TRBV11-1 and TRBJ2-1; D not resolved. Looked up from germline, CDR1 is SGHAT and CDR2 is FQDESV (reference sequence). V lost 5 bases, J lost 5 bases, and 10 bases lay in between. This CDR3 is 13 amino acids long.

In this sample, this clonotype turned up a few times. V gene TRBV27 combines with J gene TRBJ2-7; D may be TRBD2 (7 bases). Trimming removed 3 bases at V and 3 bases at J, with 21 bases between. Germline V CDR1 and CDR2: MNHEY, SMNVEV (reference sequence). The CDR3 runs to 17 residues. The CDR3 reads CASSFLSLTGGYYEQYF. The CDR3 coding sequence is TGTGCCAGCAGTTTCCTCTCTTTAACGGGGGGCTACTACGAGCAGTACTTC.

The V call is TRBV9, the J call TRBJ2-1; D might be TRBD1 (6 bases). Per the germline V gene, CDR1 is SGDLS and CDR2 is YYNGEE. The CDR3 loop spans 16 amino acids. V lost 2 bases and J lost 4, with 16 bases in between. The CDR3 nucleotides read TGTGCCAGCAGCGTCCAAGCACAGGGTCGTTACAATGAGCAGTTCTTC. Translating gives CASSVQAQGRYNEQFF.

The chain joins TRBV7-2 to TRBJ2-1, with 8 bases identical to TRBD2. The CDR3 runs to 16 residues. The germline gives CDR1 SGHTA, CDR2 FQGNSA. V shed 4 bases, J shed 6 bases, and the junction held 11 bases outside the gene matches. CDR3 sequence reads: CASSWDAGGAVNEQFF. For the CDR3, the DNA is TGTGCCAGCAGCTGGGACGCCGGGGGGGCGGTCAATGAGCAGTTCTTC.

The chain is built from TRBV4-1 and TRBJ2-5, with D perhaps matching TRBD2 (7 bases). The DNA end favors TRBJ2-7, so the J call may be wrong. This CDR3 comprises 16 residues. CDR1 is MGHRA and CDR2 is YSYEKL in the germline V gene. CDR3 in DNA: TGCGCCAGCAGCCTCAAGGGAGGGGGGGCCATACACGAGCAGTACTTC. Encoded protein: CASSLKGGGAIHEQYF.

This clonotype was detected a few times. The chain has TRBV7-2 and TRBJ2-4; D call uncertain. Trimming stripped 3 bases from V and 8 bases from J, with 14 bases between. Per the germline V gene, CDR1 is SGHTA and CDR2 is FQGNSA. The CDR3 length is 14 residues. The CDR3 loop is CASSFRVPGDIQYF. DNA for the CDR3: TGTGCCAGCAGCTTCCGGGTCCCTGGGGACATTCAGTACTTC.

The chain combines TRBV27 with TRBJ2-1; a weak D match, TRBD1 (8 bases). The V and J ends lost 1 base and 6 bases respectively, with 19 bases between them. Germline lookup yields CDR1 MNHEY and CDR2 SMNVEV (reference sequence). This CDR3 comprises 17 residues. CDR3 DNA sequence: TGTGCCAGCAGTTTATTGGGAGGACAGGGAGGGGGCAATGAGCAGTTCTTC. Its protein is CASSLLGGQGGGNEQFF.

This clonotype was recorded once. V is TRBV5-5 and J is TRBJ1-2, with 7 bases fitting TRBD1. V gave up 4 bases and J gave up 12 bases; unmatched junction bases: 12. This CDR3 region has 13 residues. CDR1 SGHKS and CDR2 YYEKEE come from the germline V gene (reference sequence). The CDR3 DNA is TGTGCCAGCAGCGGGATGGAGACAGGGTTGGACACCTTC. It codes for CASSGMETGLDTF.